Presented here are 10 T cell receptor beta chains from one specimen sequenced in a study of blood T cell repertoires in COVID-19. Some clones are missing from TCRdb's copy, which holds only in-frame ones; the method was immunoSEQ multiplex PCR. This table has around 210,000 clones, 65% to 90% appearing once. The sample comprised peripheral blood. These receptors were collected from a human donor in a cohort sampled during active COVID-19.

The chain recombines TRBV10-1 with TRBJ2-2, with 8 bases matching TRBD2. The CDR3 loop spans 15 amino acids. V lost 3 bases to trimming and J lost 4 bases; unmatched junction nucleotides: 4. Germline V lookup: CDR1 WNHNN, CDR2 SYGVQD (reference sequence). CDR3 loop: CASSDGGGGTGELFF. CDR3 in DNA: TGCGCCAGCAGTGACGGGGGGGGCGGCACCGGGGAGCTGTTTTTT.

The genes are TRBV29-1 and TRBJ2-7, with TRBD1 identical over 7 bases. The CDR3 loop spans 14 amino acids. The ends lost 5 bases at V and 3 bases at J; junction bases unmatched: 10. Germline V gene sequence: CDR1 SQVTM, CDR2 ANQGSEA. In DNA form, the CDR3 reads TGCAGCGTTTCCCGACAGGGTGAGGGCTACGAGCAGTACTTC. As protein: CSVSRQGEGYEQYF.

V gene TRBV18 combines with J gene TRBJ2-7, with TRBD2 identical over 9 bases. Trimming at V came to 0 bases and at J to 6 bases, leaving 6 bases not matched to a gene. The CDR3 runs 15 residues. Germline V gives CDR1 KGHSH, CDR2 LQKENI. The CDR3 bases are TGTGCCAGCTCACCACCGGGACTAGCAGCCAGCGAGCAGTACTTC. Amino acid sequence: CASSPPGLAASEQYF.

This clone was counted a single time. The J gene is TRBJ1-5, the V gene TRBV27; 11 bases fit TRBD1. After removal of 6 bases from V and 6 bases from J, the junction contained 7 bases not matched to a gene. This CDR3 contains 15 residues. Germline V gives CDR1 MNHEY, CDR2 SMNVEV (reference sequence). CDR3 in DNA: TGTGCCAGCAGCCGGGGACAGGGGGACCGTCAGCCCCAGCATTTT. Protein sequence: CASSRGQGDRQPQHF.

Written as DNA, the CDR3 is TGTGCCAGCAGCCTTAGTGGTATAGCCAAAAACATTCAGTACTTC. It translates to CASSLSGIAKNIQYF. The V and J genes are TRBV28 and TRBJ2-4; the D is unclear. Germline CDR1 reads MDHEN; CDR2 reads SYDVKM. The CDR3 loop spans 15 amino acids. The germline V and J ends were trimmed by 6 bases and 0 bases, with 12 bases remaining between them.

The chain combines TRBV2 with TRBJ2-2; 10 positions agree with TRBD2. Per germline, CDR1 SNHLY and CDR2 FYNNEI. V lost 8 bases to trimming and J lost 2 bases; unmatched junction nucleotides: 2. This CDR3 spans 14 amino acids. The CDR3 sequence is CASRTSGNTGELFF. Written as DNA, the CDR3 is TGTGCCAGCCGGACTAGCGGAAACACCGGGGAGCTGTTTTTT.

The chain carries TRBV12-5 and TRBJ1-2; the match to TRBD1 covers 9 bases. V was clipped by 3 bases and J by 8 bases; unmatched bases: 7. Germline assignment: CDR1 LGHNT and CDR2 FRNRAP. The length of the CDR3 is 14 residues. As DNA, the CDR3 is TGTGCTAGTGGTTTCGGACAGGGGATCTACGGCTACACCTTC. Translated, it gives CASGFGQGIYGYTF.

The rearrangement uses TRBV18 and TRBJ2-2; TRBD2 matches 7 bases. The germline gives CDR1 KGHSH, CDR2 LQKENI. V gave up 6 bases and J gave up 0 bases; unmatched junction bases: 4. The CDR3 covers 15 residues. This CDR3 is CASSSAGANTGELFF. CDR3 DNA sequence: TGTGCCAGCTCCTCGGCGGGAGCGAACACCGGGGAGCTGTTTTTT.

The rearrangement uses TRBV30 and TRBJ1-2, with a possible D match to TRBD1 (5 bases). The germline CDR1 and CDR2 sequences are GTSNPN and SVGIG (reference sequence). The CDR3 sequence is 13 residues long. Trimming shortened V by 1 base and J by 4 bases, and 10 bases separated the two germline ends. The CDR3 region is CAWSAQGSYGYTF. Here the CDR3 DNA reads TGTGCCTGGAGTGCCCAGGGTAGCTATGGCTACACCTTC.

The chain is built from TRBV7-2 and TRBJ2-1; 8 bases are a match to TRBD2. Unmatched junction bases numbered 4, after V lost 0 bases and J lost 3 bases. CDR1 and CDR2 from the germline V gene are SGHTA and FQGNSA. The CDR3 has 16 residues. CDR3 amino acids: CASSLAPSGGYNEQFF. The CDR3 region has the DNA TGTGCCAGCAGCTTAGCCCCGAGCGGGGGCTACAATGAGCAGTTCTTC.